This is a list of T cell receptor beta chains from one sample in a study of shared clonotypes between healthy human individuals. Produced via immunoSEQ multiplex PCR; TCRdb's table is partial and in-frame only. The sample yields roughly 2 million clones, nearly 97% seen once. Sequencing input: naive CD4+ T cells sorted from blood. These receptors were obtained from a man aged 18-30 years in good health. Both conserved end residues are part of each CDR3. A D gene is named only where the DNA matches it firmly. Expanded clones get a size class; other rows say once, few or many, or leave the size out.

once | TRBJ2-2 | . | TRBV7-8 | TGTGCCAGCAGCTCATCGGGACAACGAAACACCGGGGAGCTGTTTTTT | CASSSSGQRNTGELFF
. | TRBJ1-3 | TRBD1 | TRBV11-2 | TGTGCCAGCAGCTTACGGGACAGGGAAGCTGGAAACACCATATATTTT | CASSLRDREAGNTIYF
. | TRBJ2-2 | TRBD2 | TRBV18 | TGTGCCAGCTCACCACGACTAGCGGTTGACACCGGGGAGCTGTTTTTT | CASSPRLAVDTGELFF
. | TRBJ1-5 | . | TRBV7-9 | TGTGCCAGCAGCTTTGGCGGAGATCAGCCCCAGCATTTT | CASSFGGDQPQHF
. | TRBJ2-1 | TRBD2 | TRBV9 | TGTGCCAGCAGCCCCCGAGGACTAGCGAGGAGCTCCTACAATGAGCAGTTCTTC | CASSPRGLARSSYNEQFF
. | TRBJ2-1 | TRBD2 | TRBV7-2 | TGTGCCAGCAGCTTAGATGGTAGCGGGAGCTCCTACAATGAGCAGTTCTTC | CASSLDGSGSSYNEQFF
. | TRBJ2-2 | . | TRBV6-6 | TGTGCCACTGCCGAGGGCGGCACCGGGGAGCTGTTTTTT | CATAEGGTGELFF
. | TRBJ2-7 | . | TRBV18 | TGTGCCAGCTCACCACCACGGAGGGCCTCCTACGAGCAGTACTTC | CASSPPRRASYEQYF
. | TRBJ2-1 | TRBD2 | TRBV2 | TGTGCCAGCAGCGAAGCGGGAAGTTATGTGGCCAATGAGCAGTTCTTC | CASSEAGSYVANEQFF
. | TRBJ2-7 | TRBD1 | TRBV19 | TGTGCCAGTAGGGACAGGGACAGCTCCTACGAGCAGTACTTC | CASRDRDSSYEQYF
. | TRBJ2-2 | TRBD1 | TRBV11-2 | TGTGCCAGCAGCGAACAGGGGGTCGGGGAGCTGTTTTTT | CASSEQGVGELFF
. | TRBJ1-4 | . | TRBV5-1 | TGCGCCAGCAGAGAGGCAACTAATGAAAAACTGTTTTTT | CASREATNEKLFF
. | TRBJ2-1 | . | TRBV7-9 | TGTGCCAGCAGCTTATTCAGCTACAATGAGCAGTTCTTC | CASSLFSYNEQFF
. | TRBJ2-7 | . | TRBV9 | TGTGCCAGCAGCTTACGAGCAAGCCCAACTTCCTACGAGCAGTACTTC | CASSLRASPTSYEQYF
. | TRBJ2-3 | . | TRBV2 | TGTGCCAGCAGTGAATCACTATCCACAGATACGCAGTATTTT | CASSESLSTDTQYF
. | TRBJ2-3 | TRBD2 | TRBV4-3 | TGCGCCAGCAGCCAAGGGACTAGCGGGAGCTACACAGATACGCAGTATTTT | CASSQGTSGSYTDTQYF
once | TRBJ2-5 | TRBD2 | TRBV30 | TGTGCCTGGAGTGTACGGAGGACTAGCGGGAGATCGTCCCCAGAGACCCAGTACTTC | CAWSVRRTSGRSSPETQYF
. | TRBJ2-1 | TRBD2 | TRBV6-1 | TGTGCCAGCAGGCTAGCGGGGGCCTACAGTGAGCAGTTCTTC | CASRLAGAYSEQFF
. | TRBJ1-5 | . | TRBV7-6 | TGTGCCAGCAGCCTCAATCGGGGGGGCAATCAGCCCCAGCATTTT | CASSLNRGGNQPQHF
. | TRBJ2-2 | . | TRBV11-2 | TGTGCCAGCAGCAACAGACAGTACACCGGGGAGCTGTTTTTT | CASSNRQYTGELFF
. | TRBJ1-2 | . | TRBV11-2 | TGTGCCAGCAGCCCAATAGACAGGACGGATGGTGGCTACACCTTC | CASSPIDRTDGGYTF
. | TRBJ1-4 | TRBD1 | TRBV6-1 | TGTGCCAGCAGCAGGGGGGGAACTAATGAAAAACTGTTTTTT | CASSRGGTNEKLFF
few | TRBJ2-6 | . | TRBV18 | TGTGCCAGCTCACCACCGAGCTCTGGGGCCAACGTCCTGACTTTC | CASSPPSSGANVLTF
once | TRBJ1-6 | TRBD1 | TRBV5-4 | TGTGCCAGCAGCCCCGGACAGGGTGGGTCACCCCTCCACTTT | CASSPGQGGSPLHF
. | TRBJ1-5 | . | TRBV18 | TGTGCCAGCTCACCAACCCTGGATCAGCCCCAGCATTTT | CASSPTLDQPQHF
once | TRBJ2-7 | . | TRBV30 | TGTGCCTGGAGTGTCGGCGGAGAGCAGTACTTC | CAWSVGGEQYF